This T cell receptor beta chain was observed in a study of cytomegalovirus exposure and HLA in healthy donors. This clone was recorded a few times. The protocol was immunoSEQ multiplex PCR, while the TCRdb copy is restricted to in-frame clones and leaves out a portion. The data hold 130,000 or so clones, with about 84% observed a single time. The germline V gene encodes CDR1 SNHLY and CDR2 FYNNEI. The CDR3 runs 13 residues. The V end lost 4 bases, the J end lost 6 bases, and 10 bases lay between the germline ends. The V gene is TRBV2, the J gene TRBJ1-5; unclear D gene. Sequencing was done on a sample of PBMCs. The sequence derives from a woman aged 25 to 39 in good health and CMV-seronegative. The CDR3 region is CASSVVEAQPQHF. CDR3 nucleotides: TGTGCCAGCAGTGTCGTAGAGGCTCAGCCCCAGCATTTT.